This T cell receptor (beta chain) was identified in a study of lymphopenia after photon versus proton radiotherapy. Study-wide results and caveats: After the lymphocyte nadir, photon-treated repertoires showed oligoclonal expansion, especially of CD8+ Temra cells. Post-nadir TCR diversity decline inversely tracked overall survival among those who died. Authors raise, but do not show, better survival with proton therapy. Under photons, naive T cells and diversity fell while effector/memory populations rose.

Using immunoSEQ multiplex PCR, the repertoire was profiled, and TCRdb retains in-frame clones only, with some absent. The sample lists approximately 170,000 clones; approximately 86% were seen once. This clone appeared a few times. Its antigen is unidentified. Germline V gene data show CDR1 as SEHNR and CDR2 as FQNEAQ (reference sequence). CDR3 length: 12 amino acids. V dropped 5 bases and J dropped 7 bases, with 11 bases sitting between them. J is TRBJ1-2 and V is TRBV7-9; D possibly corresponds to TRBD1 (6 bases). The source was peripheral blood, collected from a patient treated with photon-based radiotherapy. This sequence was found in a man aged 50-60 years with gastric cancer. The CDR3, as DNA: TGTGCCAGCAGCCTCGGACAGCTTGGCTACACCTTC. This codes for CASSLGQLGYTF.